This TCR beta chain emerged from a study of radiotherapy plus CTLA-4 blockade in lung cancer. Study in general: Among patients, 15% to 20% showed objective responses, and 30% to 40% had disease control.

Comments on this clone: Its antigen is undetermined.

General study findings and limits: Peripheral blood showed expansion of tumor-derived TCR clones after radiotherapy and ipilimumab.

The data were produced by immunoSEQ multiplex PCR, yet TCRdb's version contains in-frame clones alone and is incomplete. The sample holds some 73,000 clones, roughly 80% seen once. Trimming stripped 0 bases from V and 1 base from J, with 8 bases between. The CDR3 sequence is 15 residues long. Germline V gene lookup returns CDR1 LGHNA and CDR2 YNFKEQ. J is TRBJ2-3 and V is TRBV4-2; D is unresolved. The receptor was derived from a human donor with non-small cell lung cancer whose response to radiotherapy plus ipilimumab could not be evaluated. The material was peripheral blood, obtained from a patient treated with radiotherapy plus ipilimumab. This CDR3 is CASSQDPFGTDTQYF. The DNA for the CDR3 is TGTGCCAGCAGCCAAGATCCCTTCGGCACAGATACGCAGTATTTT.